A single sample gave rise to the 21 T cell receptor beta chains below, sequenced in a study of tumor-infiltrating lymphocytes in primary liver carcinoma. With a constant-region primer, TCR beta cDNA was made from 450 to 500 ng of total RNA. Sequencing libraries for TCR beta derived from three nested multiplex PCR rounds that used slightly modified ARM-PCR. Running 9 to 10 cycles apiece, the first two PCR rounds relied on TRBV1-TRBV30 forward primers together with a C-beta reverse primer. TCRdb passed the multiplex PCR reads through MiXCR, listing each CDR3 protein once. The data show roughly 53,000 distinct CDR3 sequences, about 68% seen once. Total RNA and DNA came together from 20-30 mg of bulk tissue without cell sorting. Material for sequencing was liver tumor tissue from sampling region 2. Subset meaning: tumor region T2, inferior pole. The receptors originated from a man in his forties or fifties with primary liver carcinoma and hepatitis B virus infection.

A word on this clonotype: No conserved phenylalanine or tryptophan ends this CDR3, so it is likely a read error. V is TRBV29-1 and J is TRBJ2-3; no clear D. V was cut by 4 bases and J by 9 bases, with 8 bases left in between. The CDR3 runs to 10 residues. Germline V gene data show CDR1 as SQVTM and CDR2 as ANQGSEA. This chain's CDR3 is CSVVQHTQYL. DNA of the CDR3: TGCAGCGTTGTTCAGCACACGCAGTATCTT.

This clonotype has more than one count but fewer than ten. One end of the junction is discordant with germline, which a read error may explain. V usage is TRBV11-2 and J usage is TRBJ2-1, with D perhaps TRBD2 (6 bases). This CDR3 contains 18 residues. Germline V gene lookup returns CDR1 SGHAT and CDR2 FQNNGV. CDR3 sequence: CASSFPRLVGEPYNEQFF. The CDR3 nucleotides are TGTGCCAGCAGTTTTCCTCGACTAGTGGGAGAACCCTACAATGAGCAGTTTTTC.

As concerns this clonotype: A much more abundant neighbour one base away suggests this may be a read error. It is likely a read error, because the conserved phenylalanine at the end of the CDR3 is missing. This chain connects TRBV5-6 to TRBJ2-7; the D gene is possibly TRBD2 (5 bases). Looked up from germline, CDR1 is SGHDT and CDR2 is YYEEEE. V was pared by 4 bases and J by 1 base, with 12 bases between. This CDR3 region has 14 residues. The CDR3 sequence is CASSPWPGSYEQYS. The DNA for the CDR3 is TGTGCCAGCAGCCCATGGCCGGGGTCCTACGAGCAGTACTCC.

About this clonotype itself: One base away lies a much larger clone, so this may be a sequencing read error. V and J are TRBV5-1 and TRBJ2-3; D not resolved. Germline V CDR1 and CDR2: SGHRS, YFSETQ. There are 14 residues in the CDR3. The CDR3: CVSSLVASTDTQYF. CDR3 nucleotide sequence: TGCGTCAGCAGCTTGGTGGCCTCCACAGATACGCAGTATTTT.

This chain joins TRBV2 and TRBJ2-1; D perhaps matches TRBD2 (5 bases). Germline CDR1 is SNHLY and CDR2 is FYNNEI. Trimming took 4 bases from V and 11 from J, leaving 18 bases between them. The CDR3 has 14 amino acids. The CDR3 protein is CASSAAVPMIQQFF. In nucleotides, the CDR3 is TGTGCCAGCAGTGCAGCGGTACCCATGATCCAGCAGTTCTTC. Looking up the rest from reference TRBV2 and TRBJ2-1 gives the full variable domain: EPEVTQTPSHQVTQMGQEVILRCVPISNHLYFYWYRQILGQKVEFLVSFYNNEISEKSEIFDDQFSVERPDGSNFTLKIRSTKLEDSAMYFCASSAAVPMIQQFFGPGTRLTVL.

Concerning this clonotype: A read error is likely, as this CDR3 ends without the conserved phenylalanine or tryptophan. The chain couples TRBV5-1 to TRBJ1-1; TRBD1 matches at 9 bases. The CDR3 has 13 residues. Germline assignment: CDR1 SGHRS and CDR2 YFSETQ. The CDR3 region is CTSSSDRGWEAFC. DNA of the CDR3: TGCACCAGCAGCTCGGACAGGGGCTGGGAAGCTTTCTGT.

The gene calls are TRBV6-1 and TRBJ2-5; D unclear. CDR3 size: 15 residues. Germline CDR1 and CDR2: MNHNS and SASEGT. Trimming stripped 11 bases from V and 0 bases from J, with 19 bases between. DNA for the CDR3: TGTGCCGGTTCTATAGGACGGGTTAACCAAGAGACCCAGTACTTC. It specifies CAGSIGRVNQETQYF.

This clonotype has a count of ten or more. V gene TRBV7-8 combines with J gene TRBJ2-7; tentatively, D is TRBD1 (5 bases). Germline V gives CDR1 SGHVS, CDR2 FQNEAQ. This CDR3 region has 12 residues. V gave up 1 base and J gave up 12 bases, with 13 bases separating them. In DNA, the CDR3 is TGTGCCAGCAGCTTAGAGGGCAGGGCTTGGTACTTC. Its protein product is CASSLEGRAWYF.

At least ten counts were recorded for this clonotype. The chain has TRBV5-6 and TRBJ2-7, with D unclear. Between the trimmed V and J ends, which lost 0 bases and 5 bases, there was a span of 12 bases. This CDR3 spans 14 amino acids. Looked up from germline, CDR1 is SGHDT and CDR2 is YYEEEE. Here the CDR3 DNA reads TGTGCCAGCAGCTTGGGGCACATAAGGAACGAGCAGTACTTC. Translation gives CASSLGHIRNEQYF.

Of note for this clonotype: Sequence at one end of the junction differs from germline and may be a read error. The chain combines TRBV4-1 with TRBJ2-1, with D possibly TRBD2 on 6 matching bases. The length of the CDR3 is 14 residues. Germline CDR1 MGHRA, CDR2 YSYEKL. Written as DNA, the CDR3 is TGCCCCAGCAGCCAGGCAGGAGGGCACAATAAGCAGTTCTTC. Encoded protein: CPSSQAGGHNKQFF.

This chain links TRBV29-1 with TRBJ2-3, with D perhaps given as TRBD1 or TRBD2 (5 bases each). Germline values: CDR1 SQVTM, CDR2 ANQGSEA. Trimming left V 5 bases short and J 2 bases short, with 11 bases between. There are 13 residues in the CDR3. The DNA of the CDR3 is TGCAGCGTTCGAACTGGGACCACAGATACGCAGTATTTT. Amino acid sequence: CSVRTGTTDTQYF.

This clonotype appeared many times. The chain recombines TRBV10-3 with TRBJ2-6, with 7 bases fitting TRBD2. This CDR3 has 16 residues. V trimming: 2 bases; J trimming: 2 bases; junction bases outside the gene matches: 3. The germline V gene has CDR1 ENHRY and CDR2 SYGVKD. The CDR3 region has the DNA TGTGCCATCAGTGAGGGGGAGGGGACTGGGGCCAACGTCCTGACTTTC. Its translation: CAISEGEGTGANVLTF.

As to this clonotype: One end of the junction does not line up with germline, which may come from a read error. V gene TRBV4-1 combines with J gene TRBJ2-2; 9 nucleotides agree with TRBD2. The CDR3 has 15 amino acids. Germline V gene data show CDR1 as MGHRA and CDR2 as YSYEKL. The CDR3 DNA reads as TGCGCCAACAGTGTAGCGGGAGATGTCACCGGGCAGCTGTTTTTT. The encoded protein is CANSVAGDVTGQLFF.

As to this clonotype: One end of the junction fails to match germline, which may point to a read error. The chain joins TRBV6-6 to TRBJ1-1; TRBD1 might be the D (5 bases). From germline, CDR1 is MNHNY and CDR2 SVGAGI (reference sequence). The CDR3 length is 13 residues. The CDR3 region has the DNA TGTGCCAACAGGCAGAGCATGAACATTGAAGCTTTCTTT. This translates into CANRQSMNIEAFF.

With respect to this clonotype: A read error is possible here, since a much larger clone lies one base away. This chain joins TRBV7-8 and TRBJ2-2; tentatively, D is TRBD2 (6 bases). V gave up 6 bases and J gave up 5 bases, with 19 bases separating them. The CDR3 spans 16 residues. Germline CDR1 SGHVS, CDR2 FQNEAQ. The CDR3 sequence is CASRPGLSPTTGELFF. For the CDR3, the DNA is TGTGCCAGCAGACCCGGACTATCTCCAACAACCGGGGAGCTGTTTTTT.

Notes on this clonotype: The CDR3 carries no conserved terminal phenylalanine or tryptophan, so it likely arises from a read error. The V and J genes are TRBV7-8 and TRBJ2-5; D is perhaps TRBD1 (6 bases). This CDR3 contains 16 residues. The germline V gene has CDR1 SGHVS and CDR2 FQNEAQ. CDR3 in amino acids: CARSLDPGQILETQYS. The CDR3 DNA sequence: TGTGCCCGCAGCCTAGACCCGGGACAAATATTAGAGACCCAGTACTCC.

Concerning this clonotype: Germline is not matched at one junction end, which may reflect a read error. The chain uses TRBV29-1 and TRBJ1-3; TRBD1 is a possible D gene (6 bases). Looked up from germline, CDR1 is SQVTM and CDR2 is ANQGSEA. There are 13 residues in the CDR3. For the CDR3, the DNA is TGTAACGTGACGGACAGCTCTGGAAACACCATATATTTT. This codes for CNVTDSSGNTIYF.

The DNA of the CDR3 is TGTGCCAGCAGTTACTTACAGGGGGCTAATGAAAAACTGTTTTTT. Its translation: CASSYLQGANEKLFF. The V call is TRBV6-6, the J call TRBJ1-4; 8 bases match TRBD1. V was clipped by 1 base and J by 3 bases; unmatched bases: 1. The CDR3 contains 15 residues. The germline gives CDR1 MNHNY, CDR2 SVGAGI (reference sequence).

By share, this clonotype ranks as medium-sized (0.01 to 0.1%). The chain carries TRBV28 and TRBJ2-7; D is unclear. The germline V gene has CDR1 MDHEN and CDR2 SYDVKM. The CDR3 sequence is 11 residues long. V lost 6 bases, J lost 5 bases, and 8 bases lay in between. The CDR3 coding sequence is TGTGCCAGCAGCAATTCCCACGAGCAGTACTTC. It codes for CASSNSHEQYF.

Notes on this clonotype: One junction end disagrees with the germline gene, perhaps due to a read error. Written as DNA, the CDR3 is TGTGCCAGCATGAAGCGGGAGAGGGAAAAACTGCTTTTT. It yields the protein CASMKREREKLLF. V is TRBV6-1 and J is TRBJ1-4; D not certain. The CDR3 has 13 residues. Germline V gene data show CDR1 as MNHNS and CDR2 as SASEGT.

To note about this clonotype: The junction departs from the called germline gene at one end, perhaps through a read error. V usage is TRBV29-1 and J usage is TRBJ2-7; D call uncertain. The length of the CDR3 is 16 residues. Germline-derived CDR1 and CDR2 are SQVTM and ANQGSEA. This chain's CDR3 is CSIDLGRHGSSYEQYF. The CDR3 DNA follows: TGTAGCATTGATCTGGGCCGACATGGATCGAGTTACGAGCAGTACTTC.